The T cell receptor (beta chain) described here comes from a study of molecular identifiers for immune sequencing clone quantification (dated by TCRdb to 2017 to 2018). Turning to the overall study: In a replicate experiment, RNA from about 19,000 or 110,000 naive CD8 T cells was split into five aliquots, four of which were sequenced. The study was a methods study using CD8 T cells to benchmark molecular-identifier clustering-based TCR repertoire sequencing (MIDCIRS) and TCR RNA copy counting.

Overall study results and their limits: Identical TCR molecules sharing a barcode could cause highly expanded clone sizes to be underestimated. When barcode sub-clustering was left out, chimeric consensus sequences inflated TCR diversity, with chimeras reaching as high as 47%. Spiked-in Jurkat TCR RNA (about ten copies' worth), which is not part of the donor repertoire, was contained in the naive libraries. Spiked-in Jurkat TCR RNA equivalent to a single cell was reported to be detectable even among more than 900,000 naive CD8 T cells. Modeling gave 3 to 3.5 recovered TCR RNA copies per cell versus around 10 by digital PCR, implying approximately 30% capture efficiency. In CMV-specific effector cells, clones with more than 20 RNA copies contained over 99% of molecules, whereas in naive cells such clones contained under 1% of molecules.

This clonotype was seen more than once but under ten times. The antigen this receptor binds is unknown. No much larger clonotype is one base removed from it; base qualities were not supplied. CDR1 and CDR2 are drawn from the germline V gene (reference sequence): LNHDA, SQIVND. Trimming accounts for 7 bases at V and 7 bases at J, while the number of junction bases matched to no gene is 7. The CDR3 numbers 15 residues from cysteine through phenylalanine. Here the CDR3 DNA is all that survives: 45 bases in frame from base 1. Library preparation was by PCR. TCRdb records NextSeq 500 as the sequencer. Bulk TCR libraries were made following a previously described method, with the TCR primers given in Table S5. Purification of total RNA was performed with the Qiagen AllPrep DNA/RNA kit. Before analysis, reads from multiple sequencing runs of the same library were pooled. The study's processing was this. Reads were retained only if an exact TCR constant sequence was present, and the retained reads were trimmed to 150 nt and grouped according to their 12-nt molecular barcodes. Reads inside each barcode group were sub-clustered using a 15% Levenshtein threshold, and a quality-weighted consensus sequence was constructed for each RNA molecule. Non-functional sequences were removed, as were lower-count sequences one edit away from another. On the basis of fitting two negative binomial distributions, barcode sub-clusters with fewer than 20% of the maximum read count were discarded. TCRdb reran the public reads through fastp at Q25 and MiXCR, keeping productive beta chains. When rows share a CDR3 protein, they turn into one entry using the most common DNA and genes. What appears here as the V and J calls and clone size reflects TCRdb's work, not the paper's. For this sample the table gives approximately 100,000 distinct CDR3 sequences, of which roughly 38% were detected only once. Jointly, the top ten make up around 3.9% of the sample.

Libraries of naive CD8 T cells were built from approximately 20,000 to 1,000,000 sorted cells, with 10%, 30% or 50% of the purified RNA used. On a BD FACSAria II, naive CD8 T cells were FACS-sorted as CD8+CD4-CCR7+CD45RA+ and collected into RLT Plus buffer. To test detection sensitivity, Jurkat RNA equal to over nine TCR copies was added to samples of roughly 17,000-1,100,000 naive CD8 T cells. Enrichment of CD8 T cells was performed with RosetteSep CD8+ T Cell Enrichment Cocktail and Ficoll-Paque, after which ACK red cell lysis was carried out. The TCR originated in a human donor in good health. Some libraries in this study had Jurkat cell RNA spiked in. The sample comprised naive CD8+ T cells from blood, with Jurkat cell RNA spiked in. Reading the label with the study, this specimen's cell subset or site is: FACS-sorted CD8+CD4-CCR7+CD45RA+ naive T cells. The chain uses TRBV19 and TRBJ1-6, with 10 bases in between that match TRBD1. The CDR3 protein: CASTTTGGPNSPLHF. At the DNA level, the sequence is TGTGCCAGTACGACGACAGGGGGCCCCAATTCACCCCTCCACTTT.